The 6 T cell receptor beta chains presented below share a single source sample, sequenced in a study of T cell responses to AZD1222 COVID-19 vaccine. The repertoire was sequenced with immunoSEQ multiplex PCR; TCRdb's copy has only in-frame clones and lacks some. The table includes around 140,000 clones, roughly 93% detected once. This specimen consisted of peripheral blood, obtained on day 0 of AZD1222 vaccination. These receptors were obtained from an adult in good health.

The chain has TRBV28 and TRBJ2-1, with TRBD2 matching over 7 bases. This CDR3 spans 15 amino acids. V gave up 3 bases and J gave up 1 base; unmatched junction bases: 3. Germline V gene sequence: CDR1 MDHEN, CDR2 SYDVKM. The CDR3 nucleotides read TGTGCCAGCAGTTTTGGCGGGGGATCCTACAATGAGCAGTTCTTC. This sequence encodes CASSFGGGSYNEQFF.

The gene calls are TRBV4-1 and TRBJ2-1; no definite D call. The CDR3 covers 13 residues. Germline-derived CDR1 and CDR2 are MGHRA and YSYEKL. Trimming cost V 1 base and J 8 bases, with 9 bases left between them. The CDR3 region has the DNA TGCGCCAGCAGCCAAGTCGATGGGTATGAGCAGTTCTTC. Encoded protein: CASSQVDGYEQFF.

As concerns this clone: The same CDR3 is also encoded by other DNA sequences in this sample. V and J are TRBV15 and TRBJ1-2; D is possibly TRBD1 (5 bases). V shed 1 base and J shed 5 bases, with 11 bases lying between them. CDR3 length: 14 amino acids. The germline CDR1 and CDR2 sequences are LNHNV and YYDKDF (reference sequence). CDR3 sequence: CATSRAQGAYGYTF. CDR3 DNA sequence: TGTGCCACCAGCAGAGCCCAGGGCGCGTATGGCTACACCTTC.

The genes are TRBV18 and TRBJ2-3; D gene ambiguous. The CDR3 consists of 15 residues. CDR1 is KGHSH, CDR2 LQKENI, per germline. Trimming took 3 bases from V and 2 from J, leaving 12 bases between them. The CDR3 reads CASSPPGVPTDTQYF. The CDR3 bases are TGTGCCAGCTCACCCCCCGGAGTTCCCACAGATACGCAGTATTTT.

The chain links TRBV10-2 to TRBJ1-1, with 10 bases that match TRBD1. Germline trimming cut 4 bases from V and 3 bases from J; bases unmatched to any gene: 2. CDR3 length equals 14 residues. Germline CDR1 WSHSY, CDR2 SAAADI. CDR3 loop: CASSVGTGDTEAFF. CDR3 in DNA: TGCGCCAGCAGTGTGGGGACAGGGGACACTGAAGCTTTCTTT.

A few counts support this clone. CDR3 residues: CASSETVRESGNTIYF. The CDR3 nucleotides read TGTGCCAGCAGTGAAACGGTCAGGGAATCTGGAAACACCATATATTTT. V and J are TRBV2 and TRBJ1-3; possibly TRBD1 for D (5 bases). CDR1 and CDR2 from the germline V gene are SNHLY and FYNNEI. V lost 2 bases and J 1 base, leaving 12 bases between the germline ends. This CDR3 spans 16 amino acids. The whole variable domain, remainder taken from reference TRBV2 and TRBJ1-3, is EPEVTQTPSHQVTQMGQEVILRCVPISNHLYFYWYRQILGQKVEFLVSFYNNEISEKSEIFDDQFSVERPDGSNFTLKIRSTKLEDSAMYFCASSETVRESGNTIYFGEGSWLTVV.